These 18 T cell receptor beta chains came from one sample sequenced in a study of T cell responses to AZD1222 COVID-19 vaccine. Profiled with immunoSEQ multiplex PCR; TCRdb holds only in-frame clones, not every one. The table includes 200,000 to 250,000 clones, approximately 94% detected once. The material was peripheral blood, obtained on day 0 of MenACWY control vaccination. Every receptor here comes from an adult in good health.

The CDR3 loop is CASRRLSTDTQYF. The CDR3 DNA sequence: TGTGCCAGCAGGCGACTTAGCACAGATACGCAGTATTTT. This rearrangement joins TRBV21-1 to TRBJ2-3; the table names TRBD2, a call not compared with the DNA. TRBV21-1 is classified as a pseudogene. The CDR3 covers 13 residues.

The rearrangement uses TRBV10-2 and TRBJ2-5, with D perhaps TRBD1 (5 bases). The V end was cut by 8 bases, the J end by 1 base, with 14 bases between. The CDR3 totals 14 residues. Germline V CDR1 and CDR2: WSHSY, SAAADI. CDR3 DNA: TGCGCCAGCCAAGGGGTGGCACCCCAAGAGACCCAGTACTTC. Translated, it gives CASQGVAPQETQYF.

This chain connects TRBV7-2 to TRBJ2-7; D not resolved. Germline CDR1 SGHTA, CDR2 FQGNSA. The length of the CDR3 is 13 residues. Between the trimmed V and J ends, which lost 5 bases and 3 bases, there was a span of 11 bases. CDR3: CASSPPGSYEQYF. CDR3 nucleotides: TGTGCCAGCAGCCCCCCGGGCAGCTACGAGCAGTACTTC. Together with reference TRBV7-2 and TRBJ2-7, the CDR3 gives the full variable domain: GAGVSQSPSNKVTEKGKDVELRCDPISGHTALYWYRQSLGQGLEFLIYFQGNSAPDKSGLPSDRFSAERTGGSVSTLTIQRTQQEDSAVYLCASSPPGSYEQYFGPGTRLTVT.

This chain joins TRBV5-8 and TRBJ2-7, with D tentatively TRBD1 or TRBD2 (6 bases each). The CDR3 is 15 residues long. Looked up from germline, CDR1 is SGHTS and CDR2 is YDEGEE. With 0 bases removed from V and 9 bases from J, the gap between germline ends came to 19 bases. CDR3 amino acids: CASSLAGGSRTRQYF. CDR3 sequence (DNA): TGTGCCAGCAGCTTGGCCGGGGGCTCCAGAACGAGGCAGTACTTC.

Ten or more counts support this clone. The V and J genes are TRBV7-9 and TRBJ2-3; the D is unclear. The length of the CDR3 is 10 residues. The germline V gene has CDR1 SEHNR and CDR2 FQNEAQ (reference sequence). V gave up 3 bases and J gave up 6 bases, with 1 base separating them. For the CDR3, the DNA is TGTGCCAGCAGCTTGGATACGCAGTATTTT. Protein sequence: CASSLDTQYF.

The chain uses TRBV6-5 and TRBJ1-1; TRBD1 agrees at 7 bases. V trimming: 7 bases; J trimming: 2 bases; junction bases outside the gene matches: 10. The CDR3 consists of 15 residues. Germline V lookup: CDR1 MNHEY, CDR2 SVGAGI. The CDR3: CASTRNRGDNTEAFF. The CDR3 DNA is TGTGCCAGCACTCGTAACAGGGGCGATAACACTGAAGCTTTCTTT.

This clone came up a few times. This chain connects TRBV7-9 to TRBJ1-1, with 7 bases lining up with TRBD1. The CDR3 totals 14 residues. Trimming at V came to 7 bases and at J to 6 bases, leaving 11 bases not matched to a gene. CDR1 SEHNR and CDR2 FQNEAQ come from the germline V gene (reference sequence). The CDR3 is CASTNPQGGAEAFF. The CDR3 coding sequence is TGTGCCAGCACCAATCCCCAGGGGGGCGCTGAAGCTTTCTTT.

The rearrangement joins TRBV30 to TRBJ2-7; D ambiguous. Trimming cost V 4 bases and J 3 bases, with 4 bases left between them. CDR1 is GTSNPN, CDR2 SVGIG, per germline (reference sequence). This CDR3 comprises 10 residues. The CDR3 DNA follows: TGTGCCTGGACAGGCTACGAGCAGTACTTC. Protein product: CAWTGYEQYF.

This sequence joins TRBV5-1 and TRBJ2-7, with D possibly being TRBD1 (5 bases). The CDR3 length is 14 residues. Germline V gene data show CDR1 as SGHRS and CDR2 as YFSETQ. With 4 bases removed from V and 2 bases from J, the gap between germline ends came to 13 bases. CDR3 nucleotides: TGCGCCAGCAGCCAGGGCAACGGCCCCTACGAGCAGTACTTC. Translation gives CASSQGNGPYEQYF.

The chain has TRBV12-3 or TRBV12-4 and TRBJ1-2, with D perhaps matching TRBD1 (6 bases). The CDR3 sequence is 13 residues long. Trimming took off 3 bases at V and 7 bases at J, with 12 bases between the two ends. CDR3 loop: CASSFGQGLGYTF. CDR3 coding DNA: TGTGCCAGCAGTTTCGGGCAGGGGCTTGGCTACACCTTC.

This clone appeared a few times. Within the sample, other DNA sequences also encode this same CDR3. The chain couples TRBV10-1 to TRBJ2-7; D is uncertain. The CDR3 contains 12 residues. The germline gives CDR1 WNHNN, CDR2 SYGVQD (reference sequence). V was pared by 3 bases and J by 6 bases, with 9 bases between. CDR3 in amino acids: CASSEGFSEQYF. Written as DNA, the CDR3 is TGCGCCAGCAGTGAAGGCTTCAGCGAGCAGTACTTC.

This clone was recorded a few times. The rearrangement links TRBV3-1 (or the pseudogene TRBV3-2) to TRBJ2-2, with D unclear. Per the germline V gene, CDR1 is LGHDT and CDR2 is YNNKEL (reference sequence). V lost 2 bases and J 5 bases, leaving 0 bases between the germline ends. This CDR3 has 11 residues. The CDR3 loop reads CASSQTGELFF. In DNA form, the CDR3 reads TGTGCCAGCAGCCAAACCGGGGAGCTGTTTTTT.

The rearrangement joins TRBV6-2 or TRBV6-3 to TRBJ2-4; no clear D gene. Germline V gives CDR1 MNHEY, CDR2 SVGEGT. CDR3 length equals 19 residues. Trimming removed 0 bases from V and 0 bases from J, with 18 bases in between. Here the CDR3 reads CASSYSSHRMSIAKNIQYF. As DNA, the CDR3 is TGTGCCAGCAGTTACTCGAGCCATCGTATGAGTATAGCCAAAAACATTCAGTACTTC.

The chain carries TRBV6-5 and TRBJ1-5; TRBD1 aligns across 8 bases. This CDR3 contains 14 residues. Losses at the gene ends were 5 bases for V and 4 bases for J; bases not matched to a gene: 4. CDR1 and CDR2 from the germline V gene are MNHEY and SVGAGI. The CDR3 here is CASSRTGLNQPQHF. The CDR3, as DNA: TGTGCCAGCAGTCGGACAGGGCTTAATCAGCCCCAGCATTTT.

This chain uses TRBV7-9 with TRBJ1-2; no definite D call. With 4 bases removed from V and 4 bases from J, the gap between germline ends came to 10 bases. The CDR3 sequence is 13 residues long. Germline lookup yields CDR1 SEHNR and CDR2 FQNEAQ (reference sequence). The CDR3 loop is CASSSLWGYGYTF. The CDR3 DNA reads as TGTGCCAGCAGCTCCTTGTGGGGCTATGGCTACACCTTC.

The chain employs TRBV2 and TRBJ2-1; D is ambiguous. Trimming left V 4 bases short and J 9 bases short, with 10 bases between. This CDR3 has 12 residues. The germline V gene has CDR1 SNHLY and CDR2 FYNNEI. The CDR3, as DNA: TGTGCCAGCAGTGGCCTGGGTCGTGAGCAGTTCTTC. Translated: CASSGLGREQFF.

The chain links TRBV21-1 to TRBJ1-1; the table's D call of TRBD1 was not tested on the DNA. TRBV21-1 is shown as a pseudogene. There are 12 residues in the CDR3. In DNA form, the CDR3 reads TGTGCCAGCAGGACAGGGGGCACTGAAGCTTTCTTT. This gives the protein CASRTGGTEAFF.

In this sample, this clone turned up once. The CDR3 reads CASSQRGVPRETQYF. DNA of the CDR3: TGTGCCAGCAGCCAGCGGGGCGTCCCCCGAGAGACCCAGTACTTC. The rearrangement links TRBV3-1 (or the pseudogene TRBV3-2) to TRBJ2-5; TRBD2 might be the D (6 bases). The CDR3 is 15 amino acids. The V end lost 3 bases, the J end lost 4 bases, and 15 bases lay between the germline ends. Germline loops: CDR1 LGHDT, CDR2 YNNKEL (reference sequence).